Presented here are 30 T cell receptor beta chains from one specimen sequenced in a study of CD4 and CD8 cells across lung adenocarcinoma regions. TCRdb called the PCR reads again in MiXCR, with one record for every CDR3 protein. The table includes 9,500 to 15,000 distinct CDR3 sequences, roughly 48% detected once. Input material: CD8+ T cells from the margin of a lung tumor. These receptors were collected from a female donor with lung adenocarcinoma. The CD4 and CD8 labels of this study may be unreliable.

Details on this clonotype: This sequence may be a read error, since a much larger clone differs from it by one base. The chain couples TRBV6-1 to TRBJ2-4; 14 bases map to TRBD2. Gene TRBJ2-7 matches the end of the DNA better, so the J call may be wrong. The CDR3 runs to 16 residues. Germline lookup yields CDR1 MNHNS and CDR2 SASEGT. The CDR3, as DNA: TGTGCCAGCAGGCGGACTAGCGGGAGGCACTCCTACGAGCAGTACTTC. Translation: CASRRTSGRHSYEQYF.

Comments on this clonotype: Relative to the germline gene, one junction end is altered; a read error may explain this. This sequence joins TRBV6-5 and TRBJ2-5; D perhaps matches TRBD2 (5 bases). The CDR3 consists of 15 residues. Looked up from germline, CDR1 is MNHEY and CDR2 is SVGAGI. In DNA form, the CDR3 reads TGTACCAGCAGTTATACCAGGAGGAAGGCGGAGACCCAGTACTTC. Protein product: CTSSYTRRKAETQYF.

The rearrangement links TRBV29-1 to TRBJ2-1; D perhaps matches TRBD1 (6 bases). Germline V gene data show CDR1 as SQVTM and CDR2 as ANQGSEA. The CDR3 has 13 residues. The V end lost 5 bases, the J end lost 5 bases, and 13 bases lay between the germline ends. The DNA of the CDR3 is TGCAGCGTTTCCAAACAGGGAGACAATGAGCAGTTCTTC. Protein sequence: CSVSKQGDNEQFF.

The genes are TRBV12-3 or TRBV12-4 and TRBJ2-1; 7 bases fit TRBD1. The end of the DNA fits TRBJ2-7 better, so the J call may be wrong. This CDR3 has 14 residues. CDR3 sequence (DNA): TGTGCCAGCAGTTTACAAGGGACAGCATACGAGCAGTACTTC. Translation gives CASSLQGTAYEQYF.

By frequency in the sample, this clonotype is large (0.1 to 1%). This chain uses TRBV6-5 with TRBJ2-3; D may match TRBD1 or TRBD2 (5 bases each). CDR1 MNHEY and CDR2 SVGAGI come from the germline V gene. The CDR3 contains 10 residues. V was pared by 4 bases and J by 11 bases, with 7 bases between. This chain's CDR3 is CASSWDGQYF. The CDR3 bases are TGTGCCAGCAGTTGGGACGGGCAGTATTTT.

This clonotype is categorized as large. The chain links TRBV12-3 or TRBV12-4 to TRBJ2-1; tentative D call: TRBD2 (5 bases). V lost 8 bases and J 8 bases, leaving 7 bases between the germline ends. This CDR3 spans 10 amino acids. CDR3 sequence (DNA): TGTGCCAGCGGGGAGCATGAGCAGTTCTTC. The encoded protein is CASGEHEQFF.

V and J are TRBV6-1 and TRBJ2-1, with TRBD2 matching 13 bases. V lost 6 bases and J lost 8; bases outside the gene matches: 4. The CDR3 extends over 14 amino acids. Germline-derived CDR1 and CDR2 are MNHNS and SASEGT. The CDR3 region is CASSPGLAGDEQFF. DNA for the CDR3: TGTGCCAGCAGCCCCGGACTAGCGGGAGATGAGCAGTTCTTC.

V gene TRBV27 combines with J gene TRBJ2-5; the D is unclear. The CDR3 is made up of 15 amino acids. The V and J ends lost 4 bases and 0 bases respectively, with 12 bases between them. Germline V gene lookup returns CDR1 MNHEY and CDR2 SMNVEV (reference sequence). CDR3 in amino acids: CASSSTTVYQETQYF. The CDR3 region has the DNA TGTGCCAGCAGTTCCACCACAGTGTACCAAGAGACCCAGTACTTC.

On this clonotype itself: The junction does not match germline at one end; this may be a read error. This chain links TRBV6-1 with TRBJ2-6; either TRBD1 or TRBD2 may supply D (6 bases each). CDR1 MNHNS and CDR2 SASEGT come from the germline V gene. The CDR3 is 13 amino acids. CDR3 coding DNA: TGTGCCAGGCTGTGCTCGGGGGCCAACGTCCTGACCTTC. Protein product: CARLCSGANVLTF.

CDR3 bases: TGTGCCAGCAGTCGGCTAGCGGGTGCCAAAGACACGCAGTATTTT. It encodes CASSRLAGAKDTQYF. The V call is TRBV6-1, the J call TRBJ2-3; 8 nucleotides agree with TRBD2. CDR1 is MNHNS, CDR2 SASEGT, per germline. The CDR3 sequence is 15 residues long. V dropped 5 bases and J dropped 9; count of bases not matched to a gene: 13.

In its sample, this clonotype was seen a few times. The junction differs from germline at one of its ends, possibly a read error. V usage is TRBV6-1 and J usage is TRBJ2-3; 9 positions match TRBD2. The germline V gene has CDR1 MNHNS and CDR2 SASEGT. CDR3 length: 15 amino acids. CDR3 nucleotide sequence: TGTGCCAGCAGTCCCGGCGGGGGGGGACCAGAGACCCAGTACTTT. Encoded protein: CASSPGGGGPETQYF.

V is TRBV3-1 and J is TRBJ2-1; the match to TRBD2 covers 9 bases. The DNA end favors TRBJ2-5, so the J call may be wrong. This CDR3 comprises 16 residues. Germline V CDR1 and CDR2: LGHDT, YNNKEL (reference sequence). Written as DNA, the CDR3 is TGTGCCAGCAGCCAAGATTGGGCGGGGGGGCCGGTGACCCAGTACTTC. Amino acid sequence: CASSQDWAGGPVTQYF.

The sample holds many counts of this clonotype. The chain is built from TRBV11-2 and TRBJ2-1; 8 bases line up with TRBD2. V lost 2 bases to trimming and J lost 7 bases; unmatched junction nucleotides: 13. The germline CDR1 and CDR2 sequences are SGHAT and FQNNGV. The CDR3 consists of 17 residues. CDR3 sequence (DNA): TGTGCCAGCAGCTTATTCTCGGGTGGCGGGGGGCTTAATGAGCAGTTCTTC. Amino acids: CASSLFSGGGGLNEQFF.

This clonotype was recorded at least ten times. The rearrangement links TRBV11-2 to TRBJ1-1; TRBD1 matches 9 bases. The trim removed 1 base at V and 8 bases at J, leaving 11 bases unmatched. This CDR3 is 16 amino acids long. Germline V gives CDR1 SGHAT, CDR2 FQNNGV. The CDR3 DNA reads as TGTGCCAGCAGCTTAGCTGCTTTGGGACAGGGACTGGAAGCTTTCTTT. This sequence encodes CASSLAALGQGLEAFF.

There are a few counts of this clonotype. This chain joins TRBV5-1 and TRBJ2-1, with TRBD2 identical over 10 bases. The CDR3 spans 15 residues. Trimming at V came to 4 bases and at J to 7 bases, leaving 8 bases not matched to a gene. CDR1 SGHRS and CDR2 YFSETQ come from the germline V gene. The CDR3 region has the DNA TGCGCCAGCAGCATCCAAGCGGGGGGGCTTAATGAGCAGTTCTTC. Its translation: CASSIQAGGLNEQFF.

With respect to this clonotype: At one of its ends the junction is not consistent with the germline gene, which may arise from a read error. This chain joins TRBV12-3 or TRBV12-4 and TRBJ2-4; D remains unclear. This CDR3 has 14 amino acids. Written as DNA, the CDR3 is TGTGCCAGCAGTCCGCGGCCGTGGGCAAACATGCAGTACTTC. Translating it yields CASSPRPWANMQYF.

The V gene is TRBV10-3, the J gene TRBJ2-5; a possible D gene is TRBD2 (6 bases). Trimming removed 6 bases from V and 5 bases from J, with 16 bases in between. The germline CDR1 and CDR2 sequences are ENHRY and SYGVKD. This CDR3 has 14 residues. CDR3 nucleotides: TGTGCCATCAGCCTAGAGGAGGGGTCGGAGACCCAGTACTTC. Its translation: CAISLEEGSETQYF.

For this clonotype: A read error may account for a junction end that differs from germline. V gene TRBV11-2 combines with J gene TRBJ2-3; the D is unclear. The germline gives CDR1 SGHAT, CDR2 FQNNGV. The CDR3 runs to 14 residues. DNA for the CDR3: TGTGCCGGCACCGGGCAGTGGGCCACAAATATGCAGTACTTT. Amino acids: CAGTGQWATNMQYF.

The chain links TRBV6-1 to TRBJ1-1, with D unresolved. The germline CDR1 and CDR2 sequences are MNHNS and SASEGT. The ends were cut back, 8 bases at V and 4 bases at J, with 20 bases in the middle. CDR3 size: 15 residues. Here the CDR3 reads CASGSRSGLGTEAFF. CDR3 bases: TGTGCCAGCGGAAGCCGGTCTGGCCTCGGCACTGAAGCTTTCTTT.

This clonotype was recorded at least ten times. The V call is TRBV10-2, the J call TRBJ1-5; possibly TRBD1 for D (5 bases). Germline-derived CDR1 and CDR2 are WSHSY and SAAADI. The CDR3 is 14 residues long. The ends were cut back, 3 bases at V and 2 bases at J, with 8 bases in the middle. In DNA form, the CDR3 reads TGCGCCAGCAGTGACGCGGGGGGCAATCAGCCCCAGCATTTT. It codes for CASSDAGGNQPQHF.

DNA of the CDR3: TGTGCCAGCAGTGTGGTTATGGGGTTAGATGAGCAGTATTTT. The encoded protein is CASSVVMGLDEQYF. The V and J genes are TRBV6-1 and TRBJ2-1; D gene uncertain. The end of the DNA is better explained by TRBJ2-3, so the J call may be wrong. Germline V CDR1 and CDR2: MNHNS, SASEGT. The CDR3 contains 14 residues.

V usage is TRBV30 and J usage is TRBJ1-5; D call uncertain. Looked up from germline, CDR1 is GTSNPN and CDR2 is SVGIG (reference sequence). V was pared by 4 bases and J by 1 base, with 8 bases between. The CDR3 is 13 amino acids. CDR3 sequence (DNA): TGTGCCTGGACCCGAGACAGCAATCAGCCCCAGCATTTT. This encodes CAWTRDSNQPQHF.

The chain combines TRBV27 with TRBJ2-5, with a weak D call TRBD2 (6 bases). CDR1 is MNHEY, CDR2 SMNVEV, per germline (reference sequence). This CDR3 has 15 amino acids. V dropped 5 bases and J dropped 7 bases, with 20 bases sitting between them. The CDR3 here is CASSTHLGLGGTQYF. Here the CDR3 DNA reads TGTGCCAGCAGTACTCACCTGGGACTTGGAGGGACCCAGTACTTC.

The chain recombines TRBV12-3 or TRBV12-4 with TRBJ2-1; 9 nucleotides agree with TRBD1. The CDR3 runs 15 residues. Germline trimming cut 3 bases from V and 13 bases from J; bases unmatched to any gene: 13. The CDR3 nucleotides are TGTGCCAGCAGTTTGGGACAGGGAATCGGAGAGACCCAGTTCTTC. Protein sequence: CASSLGQGIGETQFF.

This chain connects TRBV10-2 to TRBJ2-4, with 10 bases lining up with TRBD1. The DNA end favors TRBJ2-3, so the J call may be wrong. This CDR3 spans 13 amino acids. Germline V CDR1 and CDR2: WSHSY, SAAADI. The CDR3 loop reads CAAGTGAKNIQYF. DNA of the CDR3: TGCGCAGCGGGGACAGGGGCCAAAAACATTCAGTATTTT.

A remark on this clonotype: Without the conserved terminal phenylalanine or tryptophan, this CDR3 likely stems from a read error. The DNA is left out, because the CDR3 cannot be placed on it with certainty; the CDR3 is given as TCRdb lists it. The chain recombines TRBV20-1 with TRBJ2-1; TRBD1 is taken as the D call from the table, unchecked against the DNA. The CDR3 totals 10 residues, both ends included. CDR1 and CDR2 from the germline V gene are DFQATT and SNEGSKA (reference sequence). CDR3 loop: CRTPWWARLG.

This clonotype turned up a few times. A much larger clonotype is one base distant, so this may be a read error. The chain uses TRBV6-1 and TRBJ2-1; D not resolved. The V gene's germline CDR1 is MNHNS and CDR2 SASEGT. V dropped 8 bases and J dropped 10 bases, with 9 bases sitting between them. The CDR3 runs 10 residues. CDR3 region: CASGWYEQFF. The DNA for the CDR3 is TGTGCCAGCGGGTGGTACGAGCAGTTCTTC.

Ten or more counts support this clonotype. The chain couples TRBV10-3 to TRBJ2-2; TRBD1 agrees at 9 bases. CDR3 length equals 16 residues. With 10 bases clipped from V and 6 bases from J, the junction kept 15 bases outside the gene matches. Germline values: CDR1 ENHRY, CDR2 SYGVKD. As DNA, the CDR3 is TGTGCCACCGAGAGTAGGGACAGGGTTTACCCCGGGGAGCTGTTTTTT. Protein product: CATESRDRVYPGELFF.

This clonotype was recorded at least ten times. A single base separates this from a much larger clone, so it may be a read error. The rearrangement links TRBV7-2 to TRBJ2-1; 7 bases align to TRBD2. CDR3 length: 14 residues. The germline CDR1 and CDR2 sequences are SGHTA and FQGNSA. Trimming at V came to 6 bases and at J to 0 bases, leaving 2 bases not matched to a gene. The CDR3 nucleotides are TGTGCCAGCAGGGGGGGGAGCTCCTACAATGAGCAGTTCTTC. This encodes CASRGGSSYNEQFF.

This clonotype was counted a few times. CDR3 loop: CASSQGRVDGANVLTF. The CDR3 DNA reads as TGTGCCAGCAGCCAAGGCAGAGTGGATGGGGCCAACGTCCTGACTTTC. The V and J genes are TRBV14 and TRBJ2-6; D is uncertain. Trimming stripped 1 base from V and 3 bases from J, with 10 bases between. The CDR3 contains 16 residues. Germline V gives CDR1 SGHDN, CDR2 FVKESK.